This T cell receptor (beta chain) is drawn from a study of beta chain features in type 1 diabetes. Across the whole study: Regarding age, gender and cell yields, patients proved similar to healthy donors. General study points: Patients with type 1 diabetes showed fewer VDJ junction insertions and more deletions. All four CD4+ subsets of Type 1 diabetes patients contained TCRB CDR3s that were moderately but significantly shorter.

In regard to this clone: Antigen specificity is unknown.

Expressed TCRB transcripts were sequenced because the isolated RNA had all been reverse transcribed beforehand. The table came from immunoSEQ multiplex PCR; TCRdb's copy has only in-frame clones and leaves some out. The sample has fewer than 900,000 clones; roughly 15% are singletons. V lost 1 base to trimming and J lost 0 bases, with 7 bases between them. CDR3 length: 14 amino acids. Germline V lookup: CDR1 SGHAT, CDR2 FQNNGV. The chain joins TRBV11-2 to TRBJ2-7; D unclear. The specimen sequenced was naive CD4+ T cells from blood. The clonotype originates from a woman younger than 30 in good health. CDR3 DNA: TGTGCCAGCAGCTTAGCCGACTTCTCCTACGAGCAGTACTTC. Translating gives CASSLADFSYEQYF.